This T cell receptor (beta chain) appears in the sequencing data of a study of response to subunit inactivated influenza vaccine (dated by TCRdb to 2016 to 2018). About the investigation overall: To follow how T cells responded to a trivalent subunit inactivated influenza vaccine, the researchers relied on deep quantitative profiling of the T cell receptor repertoire. Study-level results and caveats: According to the authors, only a limited number of new T cells may be recruited by each seasonal influenza vaccination.

This clonotype has at least ten counts. Its antigen is unknown. It has no much larger one-base neighbor in the sample; base qualities were not kept. In the paper's terms, the time point label means: around 42 days after influenza vaccine administration. The CDR3 runs 14 residues from the cysteine to the phenylalanine. The DNA shown is the 42-base CDR3, in frame from base 1. V is cut back by 4 bases and J by 3 bases, with 4 bases in the junction unmatched. Library preparation used RT-PCR. Sequencing was carried out with an Illumina HiSeq 2500. The public reads were run again by TCRdb, first through fastp at Q25 and then through MiXCR, and only productive beta chains were kept. Records with the same CDR3 protein are collapsed into one entry carrying the most frequent genes and DNA. The sample data list some 500,000 distinct CDR3 sequences, and around 13% of these were observed just once. The ten largest clones represent less than 15% of the sample.

The sequence was collected from a man in his forties or fifties who received an inactivated influenza vaccine. Donor details come from another sample of the same person, matched by shared clones. In this chain, TRBV12-3 or TRBV12-4 is recombined with TRBJ2-7, and 9 junction bases match TRBD1. Sample: PBMCs from blood, taken 40 to 50 days after vaccination. This receptor has the CDR3 CASSSPDRGYEQYF. The DNA sequence is TGTGCCAGCAGTTCCCCGGACAGGGGCTACGAGCAGTACTTC.